This T cell receptor (beta chain) was sequenced in a study of blood T cell repertoires in COVID-19. Trimming cost V 3 bases and J 14 bases; bases outside gene matches: 5. Germline CDR1 reads SGHNT; CDR2 reads YENEEA. CDR3 length: 12 residues. This clone was counted once. In the original analysis: Using reference gene primer amplification, nucleated cell counts were estimated. The repertoire was sequenced with immunoSEQ multiplex PCR; TCRdb's copy has only in-frame clones and lacks some. V and J calls and clone size come straight from that table; D and trimming were deduced from the DNA. The table has approximately 500,000 clones, 89% seen once. Patients in Seattle were enrolled during active infection, then followed longitudinally.

This chain joins TRBV11-3 and TRBJ2-3, with 10 bases that match TRBD2. This clonotype was sampled from a man aged 18 to 35 with COVID-19, enrolled during active disease. The sample comprised peripheral blood. The CDR3 reads CASSFSGRRMYF. CDR3 coding DNA: TGTGCCAGCAGCTTTAGCGGGAGGAGGATGTATTTT. The full variable domain, completed using reference TRBV11-3 and TRBJ2-3, is EAGVVQSPRYKIIEKKQPVAFWCNPISGHNTLYWYLQNLGQGPELLIRYENEEAVDDSQLPKDRFSAERLKGVDSTLKIQPAELGDSAVYLCASSFSGRRMYFGPGTRLTVL.